The present entry profiles one TCR beta chain with its context. The sample comes from a study of beta chain features in type 1 diabetes. Every bit of the isolated RNA underwent reverse transcription, so sequencing read expressed TCRB transcripts. Clones were read by immunoSEQ multiplex PCR, and TCRdb kept only the in-frame ones, dropping some. The sample has 450,000 or so clones; approximately 10% are singletons. The germline CDR1 and CDR2 sequences are MGHRA and YSYEKL. V lost 5 bases and J lost 7, with 14 bases in between. The CDR3 is made up of 13 amino acids. The clonotype was recovered from a woman aged 18-29 years in good health. Sequencing was performed on naive CD4+ T cells from blood. This sequence joins TRBV4-1 and TRBJ1-2; the D is unclear. CDR3 in DNA: TGCGCCAGCAGCTCCCTGACACGGAGTGGCTACACCTTC. Translated: CASSSLTRSGYTF.